This T cell receptor beta chain was identified in a study of blood T cells in healthy people across ages. Total RNA amounts of at least 6 micrograms were extracted per sample. Study-level points and caveats: Per million T cells, the diversity of TCR beta decreased roughly linearly as age advanced.

As concerns this clonotype: Antigen unknown. A much larger clonotype is one base distant, so this may be a read error.

CDR3 length: 13 residues. Trimming removed 7 bases at V and 1 base at J, with 9 bases between. The V gene's germline CDR1 is ENHRY and CDR2 SYGVKD. Primed by a sample-barcoded 5' primer and a J-beta primer mix, a second PCR proceeded for about 6 to 12 cycles. Every cDNA molecule bore a tag from a template-switch adaptor containing 12 random nucleotides. TCRdb analysed the 5' RACE reads with MiXCR anew, one entry per CDR3 protein. This sample has about 930,000 distinct CDR3 sequences, with approximately 32% found just once. These sequences were also reported in another study, on T cells of mothers and their children.

This chain links TRBV10-3 with TRBJ2-3; D remains unclear. Sequencing input: blood. The TCR sequence derives from a woman aged 40-49 years in good health. The CDR3 sequence is CAIKGSGTDTQYF. In DNA, the CDR3 is TGTGCCATCAAAGGCAGCGGCACAGATACGCAGTATTTT.